Following are 18 T cell receptor beta chains from one sample sequenced in a study of cytomegalovirus exposure and HLA in healthy donors. Measured with immunoSEQ multiplex PCR; TCRdb has only the in-frame clones, and not every one. The repertoire consists of 150,000 to 200,000 clones, with under 90% occurring once and the leading ten covering 4% to 5%. Sequenced input: PBMCs. The receptors originated from a man between 18 and 35 years old in good health and CMV-seropositive.

Turning to this clone: Other DNA sequences in the sample encode the same CDR3. The chain combines TRBV28 with TRBJ2-7; D not resolved. Trimming took 1 base from V and 4 from J, leaving 5 bases between them. CDR1 MDHEN and CDR2 SYDVKM come from the germline V gene. The CDR3 is made up of 12 amino acids. This chain's CDR3 is CASSLSGYEQYF. The CDR3 DNA follows: TGTGCCAGCAGTTTATCGGGTTACGAGCAGTACTTC.

A single count supports this clone. V is TRBV6-6 and J is TRBJ1-5, with D tentatively TRBD1 (6 bases). The CDR3 extends over 16 amino acids. V was trimmed by 4 bases and J by 6 bases, leaving 19 bases between them. Per the germline V gene, CDR1 is MNHNY and CDR2 is SVGAGI (reference sequence). The CDR3 is CASSSVSSGGSQPQHF. The CDR3 DNA reads TGTGCCAGCAGTTCCGTCTCCTCGGGGGGCAGTCAGCCCCAGCATTTT.

The table lists this clone with a count of one. The gene calls are TRBV7-9 and TRBJ2-7, with 11 bases lining up with TRBD2. This CDR3 spans 15 amino acids. The junction had 5 bases not matched to a gene; V was cut back by 5 bases and J by 2 bases. Germline lookup yields CDR1 SEHNR and CDR2 FQNEAQ (reference sequence). The CDR3 DNA reads as TGTGCCAGCAGCCAACTAGCGGGAGACCCCTACGAGCAGTACTTC. It translates to CASSQLAGDPYEQYF.

The V gene is TRBV4-2, the J gene TRBJ2-1; D call uncertain. CDR3 length equals 17 residues. With 0 bases removed from V and 0 bases from J, the gap between germline ends came to 12 bases. From germline, CDR1 is LGHNA and CDR2 YNFKEQ. Here the CDR3 DNA reads TGTGCCAGCAGCCAAGATGAGCGACCACTCTCCTACAATGAGCAGTTCTTC. Its protein is CASSQDERPLSYNEQFF.

V and J are TRBV28 and TRBJ1-2; D might be TRBD1 (6 bases). This CDR3 is 17 amino acids long. Germline V lookup: CDR1 MDHEN, CDR2 SYDVKM. The ends were cut back, 2 bases at V and 3 bases at J, with 19 bases in the middle. The CDR3 loop is CASSLRGVGRGDYGYTF. In DNA, the CDR3 is TGTGCCAGCAGTTTACGAGGGGTCGGCAGGGGAGACTATGGCTACACCTTC.

The chain couples TRBV2 to TRBJ2-1, with 13 bases matching TRBD2. The V gene's germline CDR1 is SNHLY and CDR2 FYNNEI. This CDR3 contains 15 residues. V lost 6 bases, J lost 3 bases, and 2 bases stayed unmatched. In DNA, the CDR3 is TGTGCCAGCAGCGGGACTAGCGGGATCTACAATGAGCAGTTCTTC. This sequence encodes CASSGTSGIYNEQFF.

The V gene is TRBV5-1, the J gene TRBJ2-1; the match to TRBD2 covers 7 bases. The CDR3 has 15 residues. CDR1 SGHRS and CDR2 YFSETQ come from the germline V gene. The junction had 12 bases not matched to a gene; V was cut back by 2 bases and J by 10 bases. The CDR3 here is CASSFEAGARGEQFF. The CDR3 bases are TGCGCCAGCAGCTTTGAAGCGGGCGCGCGGGGGGAGCAGTTCTTC. Drawing the rest from reference TRBV5-1 and TRBJ2-1, the complete variable domain is KAGVTQTPRYLIKTRGQQVTLSCSPISGHRSVSWYQQTPGQGLQFLFEYFSETQRNKGNFPGRFSGRQFSNSRSEMNVSTLELGDSALYLCASSFEAGARGEQFFGPGTRLTVL.

The CDR3 loop reads CASSLYRVNTEAFF. The CDR3 region has the DNA TGTGCCAGCAGCTTATACAGGGTGAACACTGAAGCTTTCTTT. The genes are TRBV5-6 and TRBJ1-1, with D possibly matching TRBD1 (6 bases). Trimming stripped 2 bases from V and 0 bases from J, with 8 bases between. Germline V gene data show CDR1 as SGHDT and CDR2 as YYEEEE. This CDR3 is built from 14 residues. Variable domain in full (rest from reference TRBV5-6 and TRBJ1-1): DAGVTQSPTHLIKTRGQQVTLRCSPKSGHDTVSWYQQALGQGPQFIFQYYEEEERQRGNFPDRFSGHQFPNYSSELNVNALLLGDSALYLCASSLYRVNTEAFFGQGTRLTVV.

The gene calls are TRBV9 and TRBJ1-1; D remains ambiguous. Germline V gene lookup returns CDR1 SGDLS and CDR2 YYNGEE. This CDR3 contains 14 residues. Trimming removed 0 bases from V and 3 bases from J, with 9 bases in between. The CDR3 spells CASSVASEYTEAFF. In DNA form, the CDR3 reads TGTGCCAGCAGCGTAGCCTCCGAGTACACTGAAGCTTTCTTT.

This clone was recorded only once. The V gene is TRBV5-6, the J gene TRBJ1-2; 8 bases line up with TRBD1. Per the germline V gene, CDR1 is SGHDT and CDR2 is YYEEEE. The length of the CDR3 is 13 residues. The trim removed 0 bases at V and 7 bases at J, leaving 2 bases unmatched. CDR3 DNA sequence: TGTGCCAGCAGCTTGGAACAGGGGGGTGGCTACACCTTC. Translating it yields CASSLEQGGGYTF.

The chain couples TRBV7-9 to TRBJ2-6; 10 bases fit TRBD1. V lost 6 bases to trimming and J lost 4 bases; unmatched junction nucleotides: 12. Germline CDR1 is SEHNR and CDR2 is FQNEAQ (reference sequence). The CDR3 has 18 amino acids. The CDR3, as DNA: TGTGCCAGCAGATCCGGGACAGGGGCCTCTGGGGGGGCCAACGTCCTGACTTTC. This encodes CASRSGTGASGGANVLTF.

This sequence joins TRBV11-3 and TRBJ1-1, with a weak D call TRBD1 (5 bases). CDR1 and CDR2 (germline): SGHNT, YENEEA. The CDR3 runs 15 residues. V was pared by 4 bases and J by 3 bases, with 15 bases between. The CDR3 region has the DNA TGTGCCAGCAGCTCCAGGGTTGGCGAGGACACTGAAGCTTTCTTT. It is translated as CASSSRVGEDTEAFF.

The V call is TRBV7-9, the J call TRBJ2-2, with TRBD1 as a possible D gene (6 bases). Germline V gives CDR1 SEHNR, CDR2 FQNEAQ (reference sequence). The germline V and J ends were trimmed by 2 bases and 1 base, with 8 bases remaining between them. The CDR3 length is 15 residues. The CDR3 reads CASSLYRENTGELFF. DNA of the CDR3: TGTGCCAGCAGCTTATACAGGGAGAACACCGGGGAGCTGTTTTTT.

V gene TRBV4-1 combines with J gene TRBJ2-7; 7 bases fit TRBD1. Germline loops: CDR1 MGHRA, CDR2 YSYEKL. The CDR3 is 16 residues long. V gave up 3 bases and J gave up 1 base; unmatched junction bases: 9. For the CDR3, the DNA is TGCGCCAGCAGCCAGCTAAGGACAGGTGGTTCCTACGAGCAGTACTTC. It codes for CASSQLRTGGSYEQYF.

CDR3 sequence (DNA): TGCGCCAGCAGCTTGAGGTCGCGGGAGGGAGGGAATGAGCAGTTCTTC. Encoded protein: CASSLRSREGGNEQFF. The chain joins TRBV5-1 to TRBJ2-1, with 9 bases matching TRBD2. This CDR3 has 16 amino acids. V gave up 1 base and J gave up 7 bases; unmatched junction bases: 9. Looked up from germline, CDR1 is SGHRS and CDR2 is YFSETQ.

The V gene is TRBV15, the J gene TRBJ1-5, with D possibly TRBD1 on 5 matching bases. The CDR3 runs to 14 residues. CDR1 is LNHNV, CDR2 YYDKDF, per germline (reference sequence). Trimming shortened V by 0 bases and J by 11 bases, and 14 bases separated the two germline ends. The CDR3 reads CATSRDSGRGTQHF. CDR3 DNA: TGTGCCACCAGCAGAGATTCAGGTCGGGGGACCCAGCATTTT.

The CDR3 DNA reads as TGCGCCAGCAGCCAACCGAGGGGAGCGGGAGCGTCCTACGAGCAGTACTTC. Its protein is CASSQPRGAGASYEQYF. The chain couples TRBV4-1 to TRBJ2-7; TRBD2 matches at 8 bases. Germline V CDR1 and CDR2: MGHRA, YSYEKL. V trimming: 2 bases; J trimming: 1 base; junction bases outside the gene matches: 10. The CDR3 spans 17 residues.

The rearrangement uses TRBV6-6 and TRBJ2-1; D uncertain. The CDR3 covers 15 residues. Germline V gene lookup returns CDR1 MNHNY and CDR2 SVGAGI (reference sequence). V was pared by 3 bases and J by 1 base, with 10 bases between. CDR3 DNA sequence: TGTGCCAGCAGTTATGAGCGAGGATCCTACAATGAGCAGTTCTTC. Its translation: CASSYERGSYNEQFF.